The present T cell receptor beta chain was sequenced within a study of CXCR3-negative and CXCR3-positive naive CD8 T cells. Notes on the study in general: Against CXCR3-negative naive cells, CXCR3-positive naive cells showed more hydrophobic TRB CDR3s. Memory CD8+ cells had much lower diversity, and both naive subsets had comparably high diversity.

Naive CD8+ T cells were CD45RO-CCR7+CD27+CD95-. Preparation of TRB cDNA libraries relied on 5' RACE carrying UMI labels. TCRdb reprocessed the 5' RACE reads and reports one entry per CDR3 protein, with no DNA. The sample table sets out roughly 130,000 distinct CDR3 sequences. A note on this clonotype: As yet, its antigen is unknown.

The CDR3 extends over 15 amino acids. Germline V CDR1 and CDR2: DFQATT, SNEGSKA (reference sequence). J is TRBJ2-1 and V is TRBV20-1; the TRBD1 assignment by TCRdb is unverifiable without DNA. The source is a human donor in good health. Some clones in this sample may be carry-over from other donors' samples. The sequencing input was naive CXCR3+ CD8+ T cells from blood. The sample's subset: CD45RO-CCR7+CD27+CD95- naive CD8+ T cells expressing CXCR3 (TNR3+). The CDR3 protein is CSARSATSSYNEQFF.